This TCR beta chain was recovered during a study of cytomegalovirus exposure and HLA in healthy donors. Findings of the study overall: The analysis excluded some indistinguishable V segments, including TRBV6-2 and TRBV6-3.

60 Vbeta and 13 Jbeta primers were used in PCR. The data were produced by immunoSEQ multiplex PCR, yet TCRdb's version contains in-frame clones alone and is incomplete. This repertoire includes more than 95,000 clones. Details on this clone: Its antigen is undetermined.

From germline, CDR1 is LNHDA and CDR2 SQIVND (reference sequence). V was clipped by 9 bases and J by 3 bases; unmatched bases: 8. The CDR3 loop spans 13 amino acids. The receptor comes from a man aged 18-30 years in good health and CMV-seronegative. The gene calls are TRBV19 and TRBJ2-7; 7 bases are a match to TRBD1. The sequenced material came from PBMCs. The CDR3 DNA reads as TGTGCCAGCTCAATTACAGGGGTCTACGAGCAGTACTTC. Translated, it gives CASSITGVYEQYF.